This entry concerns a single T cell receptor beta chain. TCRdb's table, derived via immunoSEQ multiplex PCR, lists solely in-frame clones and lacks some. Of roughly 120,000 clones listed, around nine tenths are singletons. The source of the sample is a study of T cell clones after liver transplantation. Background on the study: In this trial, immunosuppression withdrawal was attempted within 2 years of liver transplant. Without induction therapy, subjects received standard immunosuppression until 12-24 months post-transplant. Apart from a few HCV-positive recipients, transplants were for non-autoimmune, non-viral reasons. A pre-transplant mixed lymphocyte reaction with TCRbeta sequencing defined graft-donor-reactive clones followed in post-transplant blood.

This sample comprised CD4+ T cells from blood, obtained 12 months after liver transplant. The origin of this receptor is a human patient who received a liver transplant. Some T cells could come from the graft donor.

In DNA, the CDR3 is TGTGCCAGCTCACCTACTCCGGGACAGGGTGACACCTTC. This codes for CASSPTPGQGDTF. The chain has TRBV18 and TRBJ1-2; 9 positions match TRBD1. The length of the CDR3 is 13 residues. Germline loops: CDR1 KGHSH, CDR2 LQKENI. J gave up 12 bases and V 3 bases, and 8 bases lay outside the gene matches.